Described below is a single TCR beta chain sequence and its context. The antigen is unknown. The V gene's germline CDR1 is MDHEN and CDR2 SYDVKM. The CDR3 extends over 15 amino acids. V dropped 6 bases and J dropped 6; count of bases not matched to a gene: 10. The data derive from a study of cytomegalovirus exposure and HLA in healthy donors. Overall study context: As an earlier analysis found, about 179 million T cells yielded over 95 million unique TCR beta sequences. Study conclusions and caveats: In a later analysis, V- and J-gene trimming of beta chains associated with a DCLRE1C missense variant, replicated independently. With further analysis later on, most CMV-associated TCR beta chains appeared HLA-restricted. TRBV6-2, TRBV6-3 and some other V segments were excluded as indistinguishable.

PCR amplification relied on 60 Vbeta primers (plus 13 Jbeta primers). Sequenced by immunoSEQ multiplex PCR; TCRdb stores in-frame clones only, minus some. The sample lists under 200,000 clones, around 80% occurring once. This TCR was recovered from a woman aged 40 to 50 in good health and CMV-seronegative. The chain joins TRBV28 to TRBJ1-2; the match to TRBD1 covers 10 bases. Source material: PBMCs. Here the CDR3 reads CASSRPGQGENGYTF. In DNA, the CDR3 is TGTGCCAGCAGCCGCCCTGGACAGGGGGAGAATGGCTACACCTTC.